Included here is one T cell receptor beta chain sequence, with context. It lacks a known antigen. No clone much larger than this one lies a single base away; base qualities are absent. The data stem from a study of a mutant IDH1 vaccine in newly diagnosed glioma (dated by TCRdb to about 2021). Background for the entire study: Of the 32 patients who were treated, 62.5% were male and 37.5% were female, and the mean age was roughly 40 years. Before enrollment, patients had received standard therapy of radiotherapy alone, temozolomide alone, or radiochemotherapy with temozolomide; most received the combination. Six visits were used for peripheral blood collection: V03 (baseline), V05, V07, V10, V12 and V13. For exploratory analyses, longitudinal TCRB deep sequencing was carried out in 25 to 30 treated patients wherever samples were available.

Points the paper makes about the study in general: The authors noted that analyses of patient blood samples could not be reproduced because of sample limitations. Immune responses induced by the vaccine were seen in 90% to 95% of patients across multiple MHC alleles. Selection of PBMC samples for TCRB deep sequencing was based on availability. Pseudoprogression appeared unrelated to alterations in the top peripheral T cell clonotypes detected by TCRB sequencing.

The receptor library was made with the immunoSEQ multiplex PCR assay. Rearranged TCR beta chain sequences were amplified using the hsTCRB Kit according to the manufacturer's protocol. TCRB libraries were sequenced on an Illumina MiSeq. The paper's processing steps were these. The kit vendor's proprietary platform handled demultiplexing, trimming and gene mapping. This immuneACCESS table, as held by TCRdb, lists in-frame sequences with V and J called but not all clones. Of the missing ones, under half trace to an unresolved V gene in checked studies; the others have no known cause. V and J calls and clone size are as listed in that table; D and trimming were resolved from the DNA. This sample has about 88,000 clones in its table, and roughly 80% of those were observed once. Less than 5.5% of the sample comes from the top ten. The sample's time point label, in plain terms: baseline, week 1 (first vaccination visit). Reading the label with the study, this specimen's treatment or condition is: pre-vaccination baseline after standard-of-care therapy. Donors had newly diagnosed WHO grade 3 or 4 IDH1-mutant astrocytomas with loss of nuclear ATRX. The samples were drawn from NOA16, a multicentre, single-arm, open-label phase I trial in Germany that tested a mutant IDH1 peptide vaccine in humans for the first time. Visit V03 blood draws served as the baseline sample for immunogenicity testing. The DNeasy Blood and Tissue Kit was used to extract genomic DNA from EDTA blood for TCRB sequencing.

The CDR3 runs 16 amino acids, cysteine and phenylalanine included. Left in the record is the CDR3 DNA by itself, 48 bases read in frame from the first base. Reading the germline V gene (reference sequence) gives CDR1 SEHNR and CDR2 FQNEAQ. The junction carries 14 bases between V and J, which are trimmed by 0 bases and 8 bases respectively. The specimen comprised PBMCs, sampled from a glioma patient treated with radiotherapy, temozolomide or both. This receptor was identified in a man aged 35 to 55 with glioma. Some clones in this sample may be carry-over from other donors' samples. The sequence links TRBV7-9 to TRBJ1-6; the D gene lacks a confident call. The DNA is as follows: TGTGCCAGCAGCTTAGCGCATGGGGTCCGGGATTCACCCCTCCACTTT. This sequence encodes CASSLAHGVRDSPLHF.